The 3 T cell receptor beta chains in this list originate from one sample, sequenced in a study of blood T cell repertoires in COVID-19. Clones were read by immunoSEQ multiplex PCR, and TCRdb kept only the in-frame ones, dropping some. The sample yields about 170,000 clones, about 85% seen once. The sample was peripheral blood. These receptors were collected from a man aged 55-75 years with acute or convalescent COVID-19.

In nucleotides, the CDR3 is TGTGCCAGCAGCCTGGACAGGGGGTGGAAGCAGCCCCAGCATTTT. Translating gives CASSLDRGWKQPQHF. The V call is TRBV5-6, the J call TRBJ1-5; 10 bases align to TRBD1. The CDR3 runs to 15 residues. V trimming: 4 bases; J trimming: 7 bases; junction bases outside the gene matches: 8. CDR1 is SGHDT and CDR2 is YYEEEE in the germline V gene.

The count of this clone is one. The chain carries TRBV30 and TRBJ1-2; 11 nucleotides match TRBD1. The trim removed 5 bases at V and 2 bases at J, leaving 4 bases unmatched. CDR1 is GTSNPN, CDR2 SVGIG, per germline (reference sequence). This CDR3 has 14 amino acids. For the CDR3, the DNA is TGTGCCTGGTCCCGGGACAGGGGGAACTATGGCTACACCTTC. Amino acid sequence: CAWSRDRGNYGYTF.

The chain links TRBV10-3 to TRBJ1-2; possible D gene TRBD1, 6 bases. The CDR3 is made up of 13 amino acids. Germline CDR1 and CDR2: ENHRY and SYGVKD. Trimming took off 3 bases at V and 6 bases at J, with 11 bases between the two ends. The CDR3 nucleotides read TGTGCCATCAGTGATACAGGGTATGATGGCTACACCTTC. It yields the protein CAISDTGYDGYTF.